Shown below are 4 T cell receptor beta chains from a single sample sequenced in a study of blood T cells in healthy people across ages. The authors ran a second PCR of roughly 6 to 11 cycles using a sample-barcoded 5' primer and a J-beta primer mix. TCRdb passed the 5' RACE reads through MiXCR, listing each CDR3 protein once. In the table there are hundreds of thousands of distinct CDR3 sequences, 45% to 70% of which are singletons. Sequencing was performed on blood. These receptors were collected from a man in his forties in good health.

This clonotype showed up many times. The chain couples TRBV27 to TRBJ2-1; 7 bases are a match to TRBD2. From germline, CDR1 is MNHEY and CDR2 SMNVEV (reference sequence). This CDR3 comprises 16 residues. The ends lost 6 bases at V and 7 bases at J; junction bases unmatched: 15. The CDR3 protein is CASRSGAGVLGNEQFF. The CDR3 nucleotides read TGTGCCAGCAGATCCGGGGCGGGAGTTCTGGGGAATGAGCAGTTCTTC.

This chain connects TRBV6-5 to TRBJ2-7, with D unresolved. The CDR3 runs to 14 residues. Trimming took off 0 bases at V and 5 bases at J, with 11 bases between the two ends. Germline V gene data show CDR1 as MNHEY and CDR2 as SVGAGI. CDR3 DNA: TGTGCCAGCAGTTACTCGATTAATGGCCACGAGCAGTACTTC. It specifies CASSYSINGHEQYF.

CDR3 DNA sequence: TGTGCCAGCAGTCCAGGACTGACCGGAGGCACAGATACGCAGTATTTT. Protein: CASSPGLTGGTDTQYF. The chain links TRBV6-1 to TRBJ2-3; TRBD2 might be the D (5 bases). CDR1 MNHNS and CDR2 SASEGT come from the germline V gene. This CDR3 is 16 amino acids long. The V and J ends lost 5 bases and 1 base respectively, with 16 bases between them.

DNA of the CDR3: TGTGCCAGCAGGCGTGAGAGGGAGACCCAGTACTTC. Encoded protein: CASRRERETQYF. The chain links TRBV7-2 to TRBJ2-7, with D uncertain. The DNA matches TRBJ2-5 better at its end, which makes the J call doubtful. CDR3 size: 12 residues. The germline V gene encodes CDR1 SGHTA and CDR2 FQGNSA.